Sequencing of this TCR beta chain was carried out in a study of regulatory T cells in long-lasting Graves disease. Germline V gene lookup returns CDR1 SGHRS and CDR2 YFSETQ. This CDR3 region has 16 residues. V lost 3 bases to trimming and J lost 5 bases; unmatched junction nucleotides: 8. The time point was: newly diagnosed GD, antithyroid drugs for less than 3 months. PBMC-derived RNA was used for the TCR library. CDR3 regions were amplified by Arm-PCR using iRepertoire HTBI primers to build TCR beta libraries. Authors' processing steps: Detected in the samples were around 59 TRBV and approximately 14 TRBJ segments. TCRdb called the multiplex PCR reads again in MiXCR, with one record for every CDR3 protein. TCRdb's processing, not the authors' own work, is the source of the V and J calls. Among fewer than 650,000 distinct CDR3 sequences listed, roughly 16% were seen once. This clonotype was seen only a few times. The antigen is not known.

Overall study findings and caveats: Sharing of public clonotypes was greater in persistent patients (roughly 2,600) than in new patients (about 970).

In addition, the sample was reused for a study of T cells in Graves' hyperthyroidism and ophthalmopathy. That work states: First-round RT-PCR of the TCR CDR3 relied on the HTBI primer set. Classification by a 13 V-J model distinguished ophthalmopathy from stable hyperthyroidism.

The receptor was isolated from a woman in her twenties or thirties with Graves disease. The sample was peripheral blood mononuclear cells (PBMCs), taken at new diagnosis, from a patient treated with antithyroid drugs. This chain joins TRBV5-1 and TRBJ2-3; 11 nucleotides agree with TRBD2. CDR3 in amino acids: CASSSRSGRALDTQYF. CDR3 coding DNA: TGCGCCAGCAGCTCTCGTAGCGGGAGGGCCCTAGATACGCAGTATTTT.